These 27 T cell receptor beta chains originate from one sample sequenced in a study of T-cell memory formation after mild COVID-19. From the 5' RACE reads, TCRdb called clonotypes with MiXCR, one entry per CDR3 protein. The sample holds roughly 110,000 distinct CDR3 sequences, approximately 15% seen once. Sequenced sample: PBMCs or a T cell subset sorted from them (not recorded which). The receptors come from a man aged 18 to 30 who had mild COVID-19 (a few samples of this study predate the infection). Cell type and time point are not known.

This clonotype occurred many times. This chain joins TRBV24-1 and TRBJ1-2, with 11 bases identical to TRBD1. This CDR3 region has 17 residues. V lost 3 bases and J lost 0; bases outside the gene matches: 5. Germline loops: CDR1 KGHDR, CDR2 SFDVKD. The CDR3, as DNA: TGTGCCACCAGTGATGGCGGGACAGGGGGTACTAACTATGGCTACACCTTC. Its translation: CATSDGGTGGTNYGYTF.

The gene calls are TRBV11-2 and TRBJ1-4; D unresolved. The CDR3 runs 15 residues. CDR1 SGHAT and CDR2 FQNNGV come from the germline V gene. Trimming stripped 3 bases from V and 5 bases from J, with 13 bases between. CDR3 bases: TGTGCCAGCAGCTTCGGCCACAGCCGAAATGAAAAACTGTTTTTT. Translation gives CASSFGHSRNEKLFF.

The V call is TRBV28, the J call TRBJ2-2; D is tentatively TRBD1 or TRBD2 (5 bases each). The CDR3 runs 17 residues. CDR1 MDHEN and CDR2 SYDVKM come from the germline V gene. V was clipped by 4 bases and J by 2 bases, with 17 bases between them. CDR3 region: CASSSRDGRLNTGELFF. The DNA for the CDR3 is TGTGCCAGCAGTTCACGGGACGGAAGATTAAACACCGGGGAGCTGTTTTTT.

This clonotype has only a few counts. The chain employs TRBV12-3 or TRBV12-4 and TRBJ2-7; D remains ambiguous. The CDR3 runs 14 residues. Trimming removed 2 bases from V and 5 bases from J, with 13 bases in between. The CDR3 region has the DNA TGTGCCAGCAGTTTACCCAGGAGTGGGGACGAGCAGTACTTC. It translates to CASSLPRSGDEQYF.

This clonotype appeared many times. The chain's CDR3 is CASSQGDRTYEAFF. The CDR3 DNA reads TGTGCCAGCAGCCAGGGCGACAGGACGTACGAAGCTTTCTTT. The genes are TRBV9 and TRBJ1-1; D is perhaps TRBD1 (6 bases). This CDR3 comprises 14 residues. The germline V gene encodes CDR1 SGDLS and CDR2 YYNGEE. The V end lost 4 bases, the J end lost 8 bases, and 18 bases lay between the germline ends.

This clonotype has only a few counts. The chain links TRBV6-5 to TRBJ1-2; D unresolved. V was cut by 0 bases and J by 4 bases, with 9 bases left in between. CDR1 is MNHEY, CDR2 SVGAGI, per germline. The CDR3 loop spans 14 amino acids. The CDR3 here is CASSYSLPLYGYTF. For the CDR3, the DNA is TGTGCCAGCAGTTACTCGCTCCCCCTCTATGGCTACACCTTC.

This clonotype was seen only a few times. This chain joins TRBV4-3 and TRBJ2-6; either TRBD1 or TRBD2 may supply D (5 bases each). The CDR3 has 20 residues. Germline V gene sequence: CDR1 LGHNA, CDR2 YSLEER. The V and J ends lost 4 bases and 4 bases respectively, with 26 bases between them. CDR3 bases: TGCGCCAGCAGCCTGAAATCGGGGTTCAGGGTCGTCGGCGGGGCCAACGTCCTGACTTTC. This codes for CASSLKSGFRVVGGANVLTF.

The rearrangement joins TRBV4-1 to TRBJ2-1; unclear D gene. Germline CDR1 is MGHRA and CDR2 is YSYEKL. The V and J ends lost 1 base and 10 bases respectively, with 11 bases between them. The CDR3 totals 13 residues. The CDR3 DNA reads TGCGCCAGCAGCCAAGCCCGGGTCCGCGAGCAGTTCTTC. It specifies CASSQARVREQFF.

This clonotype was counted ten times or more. The DNA for the CDR3 is TGTGCCAGCAGAGCCGGGCCCGAAGCTTTCTTT. It yields the protein CASRAGPEAFF. The rearrangement links TRBV25-1 to TRBJ1-1; D unclear. Germline V gene sequence: CDR1 MGHDK, CDR2 SYGVNS. V was cut by 6 bases and J by 8 bases, with 10 bases left in between. The CDR3 contains 11 residues.

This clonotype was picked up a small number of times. CDR3 amino acids: CASDQGRGYQETQYF. In DNA form, the CDR3 reads TGCGCCAGCGACCAGGGGCGGGGGTACCAAGAGACCCAGTACTTC. The chain uses TRBV4-1 and TRBJ2-5; tentative D call: TRBD2 (7 bases). Trimming pared 8 bases from V and 0 bases from J, leaving 16 bases between. This CDR3 is built from 15 residues. Germline assignment: CDR1 MGHRA and CDR2 YSYEKL.

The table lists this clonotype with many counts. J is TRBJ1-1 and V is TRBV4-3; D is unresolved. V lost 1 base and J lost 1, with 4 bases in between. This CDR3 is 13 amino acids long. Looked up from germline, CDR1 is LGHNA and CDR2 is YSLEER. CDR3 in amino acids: CASSQAGNTEAFF. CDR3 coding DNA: TGCGCCAGCAGCCAAGCCGGGAACACTGAAGCTTTCTTT.

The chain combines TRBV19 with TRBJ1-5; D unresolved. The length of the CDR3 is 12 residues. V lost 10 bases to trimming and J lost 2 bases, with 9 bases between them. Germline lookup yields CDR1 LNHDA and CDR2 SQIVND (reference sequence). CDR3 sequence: CATNFRNQPQHF. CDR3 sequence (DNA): TGTGCCACCAACTTCCGCAATCAGCCCCAGCATTTT.

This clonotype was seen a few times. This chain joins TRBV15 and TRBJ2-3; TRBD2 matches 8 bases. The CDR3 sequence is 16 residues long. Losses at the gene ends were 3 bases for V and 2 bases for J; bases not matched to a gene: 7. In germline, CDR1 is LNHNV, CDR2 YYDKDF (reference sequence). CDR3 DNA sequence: TGTGCCACCAGCAGGGTGCCAGCGGGGGTCACAGATACGCAGTATTTT. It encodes CATSRVPAGVTDTQYF. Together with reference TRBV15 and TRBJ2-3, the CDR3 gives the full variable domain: DAMVIQNPRYQVTQFGKPVTLSCSQTLNHNVMYWYQQKSSQAPKLLFHYYDKDFNNEADTPDNFQSRRPNTSFCFLDIRSPGLGDTAMYLCATSRVPAGVTDTQYFGPGTRLTVL.

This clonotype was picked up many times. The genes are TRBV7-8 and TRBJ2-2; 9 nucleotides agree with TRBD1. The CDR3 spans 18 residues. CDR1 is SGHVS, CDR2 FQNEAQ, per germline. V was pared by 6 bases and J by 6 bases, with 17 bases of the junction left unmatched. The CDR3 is CASRPTGTGPFRAGELFF. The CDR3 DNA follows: TGTGCCAGCAGGCCGACCGGGACAGGGCCCTTCAGGGCCGGGGAGCTGTTTTTT.

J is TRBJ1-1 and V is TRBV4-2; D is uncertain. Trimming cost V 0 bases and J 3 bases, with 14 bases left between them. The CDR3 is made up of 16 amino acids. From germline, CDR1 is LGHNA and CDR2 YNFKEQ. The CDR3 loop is CASSQDRGFVDTEAFF. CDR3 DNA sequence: TGTGCCAGCAGCCAAGATCGAGGGTTCGTGGACACTGAAGCTTTCTTT.

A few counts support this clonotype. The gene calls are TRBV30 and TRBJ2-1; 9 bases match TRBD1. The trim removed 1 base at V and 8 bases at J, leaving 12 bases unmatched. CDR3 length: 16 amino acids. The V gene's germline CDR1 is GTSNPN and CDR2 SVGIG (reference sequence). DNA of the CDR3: TGTGCCTGGAGTGGACGAAGGGACAGGGCGAAGGATGAGCAGTTCTTC. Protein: CAWSGRRDRAKDEQFF.

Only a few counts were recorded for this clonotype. Here the CDR3 reads CSARLSRQPMGTEAFF. CDR3 DNA sequence: TGCAGTGCTAGATTATCACGACAGCCTATGGGCACTGAAGCTTTCTTT. This sequence joins TRBV20-1 and TRBJ1-1, with D possibly being TRBD1 (5 bases). This CDR3 comprises 16 residues. V was pared by 2 bases and J by 4 bases, with 20 bases between. CDR1 and CDR2 (germline): DFQATT, SNEGSKA (reference sequence).

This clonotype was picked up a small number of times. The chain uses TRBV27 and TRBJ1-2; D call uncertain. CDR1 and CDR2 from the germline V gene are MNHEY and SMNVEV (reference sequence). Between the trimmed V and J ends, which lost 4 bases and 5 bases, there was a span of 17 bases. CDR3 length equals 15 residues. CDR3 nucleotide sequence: TGTGCCAGCAGTTCTGCCCGGTGGAAGGAGTATGGCTACACCTTC. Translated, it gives CASSSARWKEYGYTF.

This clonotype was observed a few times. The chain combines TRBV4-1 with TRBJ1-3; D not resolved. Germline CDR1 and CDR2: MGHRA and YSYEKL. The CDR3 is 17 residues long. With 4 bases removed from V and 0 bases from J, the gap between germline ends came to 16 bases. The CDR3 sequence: CASSPNANTFSGNTIYF. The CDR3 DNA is TGCGCCAGCAGCCCCAACGCCAACACCTTCTCTGGAAACACCATATATTTT.

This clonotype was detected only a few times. The CDR3 sequence is CSARGTIRDPLDTEAFF. CDR3 DNA sequence: TGCAGTGCTAGGGGGACAATTCGGGACCCATTGGACACTGAAGCTTTCTTT. The V call is TRBV20-1, the J call TRBJ1-1; weak D call: TRBD1 (6 bases). This CDR3 region has 17 residues. In germline, CDR1 is DFQATT, CDR2 SNEGSKA (reference sequence). V shed 3 bases and J shed 3 bases, with 23 bases lying between them.

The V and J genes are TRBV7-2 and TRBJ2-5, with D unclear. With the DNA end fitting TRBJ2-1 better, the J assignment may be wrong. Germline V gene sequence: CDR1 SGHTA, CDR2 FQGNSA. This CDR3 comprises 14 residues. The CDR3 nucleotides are TGTGCCAGCAGCTTAGCGTCGGCTGACAATGAGCAGTTCTTC. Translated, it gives CASSLASADNEQFF.

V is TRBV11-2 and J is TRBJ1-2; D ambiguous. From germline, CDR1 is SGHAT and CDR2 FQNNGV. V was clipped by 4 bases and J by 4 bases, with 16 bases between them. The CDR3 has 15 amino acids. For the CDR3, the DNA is TGTGCCAGCAGCTCCGCGTTAGCGAGGTTCTATGGCTACACCTTC. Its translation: CASSSALARFYGYTF.

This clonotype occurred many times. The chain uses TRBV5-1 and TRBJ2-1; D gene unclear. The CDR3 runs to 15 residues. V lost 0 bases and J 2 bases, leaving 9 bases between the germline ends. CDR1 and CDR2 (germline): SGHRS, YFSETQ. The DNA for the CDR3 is TGCGCCAGCAGCTTGGCCTGGAACACCTACAATGAGCAGTTCTTC. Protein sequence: CASSLAWNTYNEQFF.

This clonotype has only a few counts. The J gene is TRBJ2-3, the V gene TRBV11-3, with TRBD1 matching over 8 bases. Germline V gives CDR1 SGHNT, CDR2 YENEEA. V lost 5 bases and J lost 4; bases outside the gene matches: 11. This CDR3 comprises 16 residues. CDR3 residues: CASSPRTGLDADTQYF. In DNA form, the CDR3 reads TGTGCCAGCAGCCCGAGGACAGGGTTGGATGCAGATACGCAGTATTTT. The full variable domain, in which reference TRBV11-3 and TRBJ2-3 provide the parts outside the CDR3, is EAGVVQSPRYKIIEKKQPVAFWCNPISGHNTLYWYLQNLGQGPELLIRYENEEAVDDSQLPKDRFSAERLKGVDSTLKIQPAELGDSAVYLCASSPRTGLDADTQYFGPGTRLTVL.

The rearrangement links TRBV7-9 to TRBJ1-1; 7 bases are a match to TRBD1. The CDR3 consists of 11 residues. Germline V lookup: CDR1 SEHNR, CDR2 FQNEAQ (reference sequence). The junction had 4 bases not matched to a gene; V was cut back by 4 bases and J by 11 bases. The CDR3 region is CASSSGTVAFF. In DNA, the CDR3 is TGTGCCAGCAGCTCCGGGACAGTGGCTTTCTTT.

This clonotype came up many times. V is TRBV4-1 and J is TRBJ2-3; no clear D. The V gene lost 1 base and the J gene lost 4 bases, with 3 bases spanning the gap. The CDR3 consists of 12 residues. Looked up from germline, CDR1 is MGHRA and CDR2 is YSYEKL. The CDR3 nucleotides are TGCGCCAGCAGCCAAGCGGCAGATACGCAGTATTTT. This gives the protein CASSQAADTQYF.

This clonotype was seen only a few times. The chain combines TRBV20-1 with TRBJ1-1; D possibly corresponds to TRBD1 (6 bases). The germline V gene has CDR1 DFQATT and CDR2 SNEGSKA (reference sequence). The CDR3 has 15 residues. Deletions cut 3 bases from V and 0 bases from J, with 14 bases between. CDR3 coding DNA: TGCAGTGCTAGCGGGGGGGCCGATATGAACACTGAAGCTTTCTTT. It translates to CSASGGADMNTEAFF.